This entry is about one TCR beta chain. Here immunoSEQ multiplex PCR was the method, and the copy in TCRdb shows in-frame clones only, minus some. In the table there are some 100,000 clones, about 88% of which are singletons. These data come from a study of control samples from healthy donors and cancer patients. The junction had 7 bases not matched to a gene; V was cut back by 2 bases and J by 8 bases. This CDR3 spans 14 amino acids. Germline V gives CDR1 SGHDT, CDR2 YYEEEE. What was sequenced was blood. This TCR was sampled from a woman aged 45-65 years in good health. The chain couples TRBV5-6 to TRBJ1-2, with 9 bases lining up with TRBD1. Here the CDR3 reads CASSLTGTGNGYTF. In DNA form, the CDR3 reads TGTGCCAGCAGCTTAACCGGGACAGGGAACGGCTACACCTTC. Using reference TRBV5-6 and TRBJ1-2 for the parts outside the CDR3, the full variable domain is DAGVTQSPTHLIKTRGQQVTLRCSPKSGHDTVSWYQQALGQGPQFIFQYYEEEERQRGNFPDRFSGHQFPNYSSELNVNALLLGDSALYLCASSLTGTGNGYTFGSGTRLTVV.